A selection of T cell receptor beta chains follows, all from one sample in a study of blood T cell repertoires in COVID-19. The method was immunoSEQ multiplex PCR; TCRdb's version includes in-frame clones alone and lacks a portion of them. The sample holds some 190,000 clones, around 84% seen once. The sequenced sample consisted of peripheral blood. The receptors shown here come from a woman of 80 years or more with acute or convalescent COVID-19. Each CDR3 is given with its conserved first and last residue. Fields, in order: CDR3 DNA, CDR3 protein, D gene, clone size, J gene, V gene. A D gene is named only where the DNA matches it firmly. The size of a clone is reported for some rows only, either as once, few or many, or as a class for expanded clones.

CDR3nt: TGCGCCAGCAGCTTGGGACTAGCCCCTGAGACCCAGTACTTC
CDR3aa: CASSLGLAPETQYF
d_gene: TRBD2
abundance: -
j_gene: TRBJ2-5
v_gene: TRBV4-3

CDR3nt: TGCGCCAGCAGTGATCCCGGGAGGGCAGCAGATACGCAGTATTTT
CDR3aa: CASSDPGRAADTQYF
d_gene: TRBD2
abundance: -
j_gene: TRBJ2-3
v_gene: TRBV10-1

CDR3nt: TGTGCCAGCAGTTTTAGCGGCACCATGAACACTGAAGCTTTCTTT
CDR3aa: CASSFSGTMNTEAFF
d_gene: -
abundance: few
j_gene: TRBJ1-1
v_gene: TRBV27

CDR3nt: TGTGCCAGCAGCGCCCTAGGCGGAGGAGCCACCGGGGAGCTGTTTTTT
CDR3aa: CASSALGGGATGELFF
d_gene: -
abundance: once
j_gene: TRBJ2-2
v_gene: TRBV9

CDR3nt: TGCGCCAGCAGCCAATACACAGGGTTCTATAATTCACCCCTCCACTTT
CDR3aa: CASSQYTGFYNSPLHF
d_gene: -
abundance: few
j_gene: TRBJ1-6
v_gene: TRBV4-3

CDR3nt: TGTGCCAGCAGTGACTCCAAGGGGGCAAGGATCTTC
CDR3aa: CASSDSKGARIF
d_gene: TRBD1
abundance: -
j_gene: TRBJ2-1
v_gene: TRBV6-4

CDR3nt: TGTGCCACCTTAGACAGAGCTAACTATGGCTACACCTTC
CDR3aa: CATLDRANYGYTF
d_gene: -
abundance: -
j_gene: TRBJ1-2
v_gene: TRBV28

CDR3nt: TGCGCCAGCAGCCAAGAGATCCCGGTCCGATTCACCGGGGAGCTGTTTTTT
CDR3aa: CASSQEIPVRFTGELFF
d_gene: -
abundance: once
j_gene: TRBJ2-2
v_gene: TRBV4-1

CDR3nt: TGTGCCAGCAGTGATAGTAGCACCTCCTCCTACGAGCAGTACTTC
CDR3aa: CASSDSSTSSYEQYF
d_gene: -
abundance: -
j_gene: TRBJ2-7
v_gene: TRBV28

CDR3nt: TGTGCCAGCTCCCGCACAGGGAAGGACACTGAAGCTTTCTTT
CDR3aa: CASSRTGKDTEAFF
d_gene: -
abundance: -
j_gene: TRBJ1-1
v_gene: TRBV18

CDR3nt: TGTGCCATCAGTGAGTCGGCAGATTCACCCCTCCACTTT
CDR3aa: CAISESADSPLHF
d_gene: -
abundance: -
j_gene: TRBJ1-6
v_gene: TRBV10-3

CDR3nt: TGTGCCAGCTTCCGGGCAGATACGCAGTATTTT
CDR3aa: CASFRADTQYF
d_gene: -
abundance: -
j_gene: TRBJ2-3
v_gene: TRBV12-3/TRBV12-4

CDR3nt: TGTGCCACCAGCAGATACAAGGAGGAGCAGTTCTTC
CDR3aa: CATSRYKEEQFF
d_gene: -
abundance: -
j_gene: TRBJ2-1
v_gene: TRBV15

CDR3nt: TGTGCCAGCAGCTTGCGGGGGAATTACCAAGAGACCCAGTACTTC
CDR3aa: CASSLRGNYQETQYF
d_gene: -
abundance: -
j_gene: TRBJ2-5
v_gene: TRBV5-8

CDR3nt: TGTGCCAGCAGCCCCCGGGGGGCCGGCACCGGGGAGCTGTTTTTT
CDR3aa: CASSPRGAGTGELFF
d_gene: -
abundance: -
j_gene: TRBJ2-2
v_gene: TRBV7-2

CDR3nt: TGCGCCAGCAGCCAAGTTGGGACTAGCGACCACAATGAGCAGTTCTTC
CDR3aa: CASSQVGTSDHNEQFF
d_gene: TRBD2
abundance: -
j_gene: TRBJ2-1
v_gene: TRBV4-3

CDR3nt: TGTGCCAGCAGCTTGTTGAGGGGGTGGGACACTGAAGCTTTCTTT
CDR3aa: CASSLLRGWDTEAFF
d_gene: -
abundance: -
j_gene: TRBJ1-1
v_gene: TRBV5-8

CDR3nt: TGCGCCAGCAGCTCCGGGACTAGCGGGACCGATACGCAGTATTTT
CDR3aa: CASSSGTSGTDTQYF
d_gene: TRBD2
abundance: -
j_gene: TRBJ2-3
v_gene: TRBV5-1

CDR3nt: TGTGCCAGCAGTCCGAACCGGGATGAGCAGTTCTTC
CDR3aa: CASSPNRDEQFF
d_gene: -
abundance: -
j_gene: TRBJ2-1
v_gene: TRBV28

CDR3nt: TGTGCCATCAGCCAACTAGCGGGAGGTTGGGAGACCCAGTACTTC
CDR3aa: CAISQLAGGWETQYF
d_gene: TRBD2
abundance: -
j_gene: TRBJ2-5
v_gene: TRBV10-3

CDR3nt: TGTGCCACCAGCAGAGAGAACAGCAATGAGCAGTTCTTC
CDR3aa: CATSRENSNEQFF
d_gene: -
abundance: -
j_gene: TRBJ2-1
v_gene: TRBV15

CDR3nt: TGTGCCAGCAGCTTGGGACAGGAGATCTCCGAGCAGTACTTC
CDR3aa: CASSLGQEISEQYF
d_gene: TRBD1
abundance: -
j_gene: TRBJ2-7
v_gene: TRBV7-2

CDR3nt: TGTGCCAGAAGTCGAAGCGGGAGCTCCTACAATGAGCAGTTCTTC
CDR3aa: CARSRSGSSYNEQFF
d_gene: TRBD2
abundance: -
j_gene: TRBJ2-1
v_gene: TRBV5-3

CDR3nt: TGTGCCAGCAGCTTGCCTCAGGGGGGCAGATACGAGCAGTACTTC
CDR3aa: CASSLPQGGRYEQYF
d_gene: -
abundance: -
j_gene: TRBJ2-7
v_gene: TRBV5-6

CDR3nt: TGTGCCTGGAGTGGGGGAACTAGCGGGACCCAGTACTTC
CDR3aa: CAWSGGTSGTQYF
d_gene: TRBD2
abundance: -
j_gene: TRBJ2-5
v_gene: TRBV30

CDR3nt: TGTGCCAGCAGTTCCCAACCGGGACAGGGTAGCACAGATACGCAGTATTTT
CDR3aa: CASSSQPGQGSTDTQYF
d_gene: TRBD1
abundance: -
j_gene: TRBJ2-3
v_gene: TRBV28

CDR3nt: TGTGCCAGCAGTTTAACCCCATTTGAGGGGAACACTGAAGCTTTCTTT
CDR3aa: CASSLTPFEGNTEAFF
d_gene: -
abundance: once
j_gene: TRBJ1-1
v_gene: TRBV27

CDR3nt: TGCGCCAGCAGCTCCAACTGGCGGCCTGAAGAGACCCAGTACTTC
CDR3aa: CASSSNWRPEETQYF
d_gene: -
abundance: -
j_gene: TRBJ2-5
v_gene: TRBV5-1

CDR3nt: TGTGCCAGCAGTCCCCGAGACAGGGGGCTGGACGAAAAACTGTTTTTT
CDR3aa: CASSPRDRGLDEKLFF
d_gene: TRBD1
abundance: -
j_gene: TRBJ1-4
v_gene: TRBV2

CDR3nt: TGCGCCAGCAGCTTGGGGACTGGAGTTATCTACGAGCAGTACTTC
CDR3aa: CASSLGTGVIYEQYF
d_gene: -
abundance: -
j_gene: TRBJ2-7
v_gene: TRBV5-1